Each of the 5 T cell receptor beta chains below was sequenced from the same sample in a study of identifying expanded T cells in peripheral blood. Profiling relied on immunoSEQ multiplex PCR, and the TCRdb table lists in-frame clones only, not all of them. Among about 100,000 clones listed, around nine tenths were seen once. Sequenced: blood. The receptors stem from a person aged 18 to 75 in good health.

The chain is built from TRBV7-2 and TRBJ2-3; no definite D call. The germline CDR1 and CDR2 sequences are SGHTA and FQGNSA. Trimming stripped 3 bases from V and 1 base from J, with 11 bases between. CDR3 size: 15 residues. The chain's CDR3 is CASSFRHYRTDTQYF. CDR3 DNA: TGTGCCAGCAGCTTCCGGCACTATCGCACAGATACGCAGTATTTT.

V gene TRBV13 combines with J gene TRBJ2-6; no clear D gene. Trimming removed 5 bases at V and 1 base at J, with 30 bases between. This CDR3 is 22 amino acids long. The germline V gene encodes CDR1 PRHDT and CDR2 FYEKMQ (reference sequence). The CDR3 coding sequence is TGTGCCAGCAGCCAAACCCTCGGTAGAAGAAATCCCGGGTTTTCTGGGGCCAACGTCCTGACTTTC. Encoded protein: CASSQTLGRRNPGFSGANVLTF.

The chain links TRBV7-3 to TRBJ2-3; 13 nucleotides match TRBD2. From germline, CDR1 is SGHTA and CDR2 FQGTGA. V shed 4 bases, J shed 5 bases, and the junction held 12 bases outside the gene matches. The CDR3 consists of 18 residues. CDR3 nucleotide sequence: TGTGCCAGCAGCTCGGAGACTAGCGGGAGGTTAGTGGGAGATACGCAGTATTTT. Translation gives CASSSETSGRLVGDTQYF.

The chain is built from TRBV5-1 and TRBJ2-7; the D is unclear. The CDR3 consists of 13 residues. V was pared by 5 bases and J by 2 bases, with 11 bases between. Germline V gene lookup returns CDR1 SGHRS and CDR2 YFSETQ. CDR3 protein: CASRTDFTYEQYF. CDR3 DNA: TGCGCCAGCAGGACCGACTTTACCTACGAGCAGTACTTC. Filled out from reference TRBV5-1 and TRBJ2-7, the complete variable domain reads KAGVTQTPRYLIKTRGQQVTLSCSPISGHRSVSWYQQTPGQGLQFLFEYFSETQRNKGNFPGRFSGRQFSNSRSEMNVSTLELGDSALYLCASRTDFTYEQYFGPGTRLTVT.

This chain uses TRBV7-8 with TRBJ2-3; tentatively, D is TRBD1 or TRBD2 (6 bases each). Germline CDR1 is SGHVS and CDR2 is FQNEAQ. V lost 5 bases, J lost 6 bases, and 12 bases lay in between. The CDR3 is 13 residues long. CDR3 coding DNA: TGTGCCAGCAGCCCCCTAGGGGGGGATACGCAGTATTTT. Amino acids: CASSPLGGDTQYF.